This T cell receptor beta chain originates from a study of OX40 agonist ivuxolimab in advanced cancers. Study-wide context: Patients were infused with ivuxolimab every 2 weeks at 0.01 to 10 mg/kg.

In the case of this clone: Its specificity is unknown.

From germline, CDR1 is SEHNR and CDR2 FQNEAQ (reference sequence). There are 14 residues in the CDR3. V lost 3 bases, J lost 2 bases, and 4 bases stayed unmatched. Overall study findings and caveats: Which antigen the expanded peripheral T cells recognized is unknown.

Sequenced by immunoSEQ multiplex PCR; TCRdb stores in-frame clones only, minus some. The repertoire includes under 20,000 clones, over 60% of them detected once, and roughly 19% sits in the top ten. The sequencing used CD4+ or CD8+ T cells sorted from blood, collected in a trial of the OX40 agonist ivuxolimab. This sequence was found in an adult with an advanced solid tumor such as melanoma, head and neck, liver or kidney cancer. The rearrangement links TRBV7-9 to TRBJ2-7, with TRBD2 matching 7 bases. CDR3 sequence: CASSLMTSPYEQYF. For the CDR3, the DNA is TGTGCCAGCAGCTTGATGACTAGCCCCTACGAGCAGTACTTC.